The 8 T cell receptor beta chains listed next were all sequenced from one sample in a study of OX40 agonist ivuxolimab in advanced cancers. Clones were read by immunoSEQ multiplex PCR, and TCRdb kept only the in-frame ones, dropping some. The sample yields about 66,000 clones, about 83% seen once. The sequencing used CD4+ or CD8+ T cells sorted from blood, collected in a trial of the OX40 agonist ivuxolimab. All receptors derive from an adult with an advanced solid tumor such as melanoma, head and neck, liver or kidney cancer.

J is TRBJ1-2 and V is TRBV6-5, with 8 bases aligning to TRBD1. Germline V lookup: CDR1 MNHEY, CDR2 SVGAGI. The length of the CDR3 is 13 residues. Germline trimming cut 6 bases from V and 6 bases from J; bases unmatched to any gene: 6. The CDR3 spells CASSATGADGYTF. The CDR3 DNA sequence: TGTGCCAGCAGCGCGACAGGGGCTGATGGCTACACCTTC.

The rearrangement joins TRBV16 to TRBJ1-6; 7 nucleotides match TRBD1. CDR3 length: 15 residues. V trimming: 5 bases; J trimming: 5 bases; junction bases outside the gene matches: 6. The germline gives CDR1 KGHSY, CDR2 FQNENV. The CDR3 protein is CASSVTGADNSPLHF. The CDR3 nucleotides are TGTGCCAGCAGCGTCACAGGGGCAGATAATTCACCCCTCCACTTT.

This chain links TRBV7-2 with TRBJ1-3; TRBD1 matches at 7 bases. The CDR3 consists of 13 residues. The trim removed 3 bases at V and 8 bases at J, leaving 4 bases unmatched. Germline values: CDR1 SGHTA, CDR2 FQGNSA. The CDR3 protein is CASSFDREYTIYF. CDR3 DNA sequence: TGTGCCAGCAGCTTCGACAGGGAATACACCATATATTTT. Together with reference TRBV7-2 and TRBJ1-3, the CDR3 gives the full variable domain: GAGVSQSPSNKVTEKGKDVELRCDPISGHTALYWYRQSLGQGLEFLIYFQGNSAPDKSGLPSDRFSAERTGGSVSTLTIQRTQQEDSAVYLCASSFDREYTIYFGEGSWLTVV.

The rearrangement joins TRBV5-1 to TRBJ2-7; D tentatively reads TRBD1 or TRBD2 (5 bases each). In germline, CDR1 is SGHRS, CDR2 YFSETQ. The CDR3 is 15 amino acids. The V gene lost 4 bases and the J gene lost 0 bases, with 14 bases spanning the gap. The CDR3 reads CASSLGTGSSYEQYF. The CDR3 bases are TGCGCCAGCAGCCTCGGGACGGGTAGCTCCTACGAGCAGTACTTC.

This chain uses TRBV7-2 with TRBJ1-2, with D tentatively TRBD1 (6 bases). The CDR3 has 17 residues. The V gene's germline CDR1 is SGHTA and CDR2 FQGNSA. Trimming pared 5 bases from V and 6 bases from J, leaving 25 bases between. The CDR3 nucleotides read TGTGCCAGCAGCCCAGCGGGGGCCGCAGGGGCGACGGATGGCTACACCTTC. It is translated as CASSPAGAAGATDGYTF.

The genes are TRBV5-1 and TRBJ2-1; 9 bases align to TRBD1. CDR1 SGHRS and CDR2 YFSETQ come from the germline V gene. Losses at the gene ends were 3 bases for V and 2 bases for J; bases not matched to a gene: 3. The CDR3 runs 15 residues. CDR3 sequence: CASSSRQGAYNEQFF. The CDR3 DNA follows: TGCGCCAGCAGCTCCCGACAGGGGGCCTACAATGAGCAGTTCTTC.

The chain uses TRBV21-1 and TRBJ1-1. TRBV21-1 counts as a pseudogene. The length of the CDR3 is 13 residues. The DNA for the CDR3 is TGTGCCAGCAAAGGGTCGCTGAACACTGAAGCTTTCTTT. This sequence encodes CASKGSLNTEAFF.

The rearrangement joins TRBV29-1 to TRBJ1-1, with 7 bases aligning to TRBD1. The V segment lost 6 bases and the J segment 4 bases; nucleotides outside the gene matches: 2. Germline values: CDR1 SQVTM, CDR2 ANQGSEA. This CDR3 region has 11 residues. The CDR3 sequence is CSVTGATEAFF. The CDR3 DNA reads TGCAGCGTCACAGGGGCCACTGAAGCTTTCTTT.